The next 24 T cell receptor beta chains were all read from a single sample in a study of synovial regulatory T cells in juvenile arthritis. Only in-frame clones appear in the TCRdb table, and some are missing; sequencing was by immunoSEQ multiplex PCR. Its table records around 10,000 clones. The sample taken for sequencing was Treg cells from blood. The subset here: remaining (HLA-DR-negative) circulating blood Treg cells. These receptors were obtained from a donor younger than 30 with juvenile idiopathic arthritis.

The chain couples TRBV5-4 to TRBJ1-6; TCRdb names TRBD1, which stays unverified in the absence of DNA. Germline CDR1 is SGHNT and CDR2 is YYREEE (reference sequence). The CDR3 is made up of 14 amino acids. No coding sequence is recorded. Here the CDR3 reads CASSPRQGYSPLHF.

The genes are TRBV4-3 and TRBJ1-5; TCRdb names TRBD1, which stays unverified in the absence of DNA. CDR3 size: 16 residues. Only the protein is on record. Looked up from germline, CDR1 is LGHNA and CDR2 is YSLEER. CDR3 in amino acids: CASSQGVQGVSQPQHF.

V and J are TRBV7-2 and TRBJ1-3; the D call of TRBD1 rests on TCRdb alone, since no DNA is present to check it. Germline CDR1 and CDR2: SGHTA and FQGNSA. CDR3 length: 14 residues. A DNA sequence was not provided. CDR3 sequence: CASSLGQGVGSIYF.

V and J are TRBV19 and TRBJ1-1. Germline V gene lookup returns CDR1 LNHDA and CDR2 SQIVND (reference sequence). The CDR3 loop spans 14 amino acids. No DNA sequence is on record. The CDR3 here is CASTTREGITEAFF.

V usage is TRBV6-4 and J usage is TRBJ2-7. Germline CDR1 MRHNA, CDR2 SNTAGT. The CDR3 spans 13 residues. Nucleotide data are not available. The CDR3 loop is CASNRPRAYEQYF.

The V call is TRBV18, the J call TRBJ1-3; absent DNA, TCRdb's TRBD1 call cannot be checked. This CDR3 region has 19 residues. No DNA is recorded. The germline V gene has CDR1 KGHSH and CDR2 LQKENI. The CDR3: CASSPPKEDGRGSGNTIYF.

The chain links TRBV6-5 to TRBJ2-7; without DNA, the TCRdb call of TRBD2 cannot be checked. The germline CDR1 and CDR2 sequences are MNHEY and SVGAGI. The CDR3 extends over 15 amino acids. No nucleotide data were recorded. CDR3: CASSALSGGSYEQYF.

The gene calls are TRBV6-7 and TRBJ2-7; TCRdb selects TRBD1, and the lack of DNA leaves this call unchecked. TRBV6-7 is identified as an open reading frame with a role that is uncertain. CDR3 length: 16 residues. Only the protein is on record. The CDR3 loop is CASSYSKTDSSYEQYF.

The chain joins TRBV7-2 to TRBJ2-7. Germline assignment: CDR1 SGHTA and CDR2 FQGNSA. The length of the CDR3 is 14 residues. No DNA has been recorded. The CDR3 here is CASSPQGGNYEQYF. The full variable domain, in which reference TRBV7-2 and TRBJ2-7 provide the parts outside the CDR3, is GAGVSQSPSNKVTEKGKDVELRCDPISGHTALYWYRQSLGQGLEFLIYFQGNSAPDKSGLPSDRFSAERTGGSVSTLTIQRTQQEDSAVYLCASSPQGGNYEQYFGPGTRLTVT.

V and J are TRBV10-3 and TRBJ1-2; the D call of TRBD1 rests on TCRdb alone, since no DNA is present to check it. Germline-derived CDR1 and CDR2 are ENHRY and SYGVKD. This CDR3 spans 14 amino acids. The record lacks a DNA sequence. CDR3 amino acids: CAISLGQGRYGYTF.

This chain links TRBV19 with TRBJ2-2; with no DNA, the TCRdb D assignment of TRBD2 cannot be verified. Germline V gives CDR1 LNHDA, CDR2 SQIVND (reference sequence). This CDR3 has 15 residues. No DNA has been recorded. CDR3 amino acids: CASRVGRGRTGELFF.

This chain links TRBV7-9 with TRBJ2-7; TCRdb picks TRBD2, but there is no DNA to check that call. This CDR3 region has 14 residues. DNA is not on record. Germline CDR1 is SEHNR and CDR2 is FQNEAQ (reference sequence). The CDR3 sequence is CASSFTSGVGEQYF.

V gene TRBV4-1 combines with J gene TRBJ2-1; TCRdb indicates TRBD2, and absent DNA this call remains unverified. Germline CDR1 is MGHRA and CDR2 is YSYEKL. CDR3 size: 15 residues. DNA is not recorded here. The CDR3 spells CASSPAVSSYNEQFF.

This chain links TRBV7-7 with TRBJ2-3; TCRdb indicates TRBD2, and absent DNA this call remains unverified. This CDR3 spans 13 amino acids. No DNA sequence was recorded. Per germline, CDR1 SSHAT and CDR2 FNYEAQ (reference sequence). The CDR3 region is CASSLGRGDTQYF.

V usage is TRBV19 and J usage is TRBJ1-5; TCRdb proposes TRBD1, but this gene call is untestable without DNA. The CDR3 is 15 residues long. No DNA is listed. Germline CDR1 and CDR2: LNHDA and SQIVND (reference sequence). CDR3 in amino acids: CASSLPGQGRQPQHF.

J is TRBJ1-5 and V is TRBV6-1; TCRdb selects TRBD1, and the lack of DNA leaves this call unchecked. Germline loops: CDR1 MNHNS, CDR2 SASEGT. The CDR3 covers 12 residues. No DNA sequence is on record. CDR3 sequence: CASSNRVQPQHF.

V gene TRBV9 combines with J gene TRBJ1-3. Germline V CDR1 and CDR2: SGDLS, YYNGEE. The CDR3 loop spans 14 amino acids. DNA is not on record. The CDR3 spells CASSVEFSGNTIYF.

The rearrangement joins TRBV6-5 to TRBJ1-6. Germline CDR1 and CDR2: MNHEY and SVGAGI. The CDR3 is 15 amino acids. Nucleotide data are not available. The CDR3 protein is CASSYDGTPRTPLHF.

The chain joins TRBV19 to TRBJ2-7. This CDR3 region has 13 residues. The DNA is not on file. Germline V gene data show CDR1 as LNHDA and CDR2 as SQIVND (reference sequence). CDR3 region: CASSPGWSYEQYF.

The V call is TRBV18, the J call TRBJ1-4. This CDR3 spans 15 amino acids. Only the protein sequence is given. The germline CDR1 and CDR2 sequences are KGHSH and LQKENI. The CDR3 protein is CASSPPSQSGEKLFF.

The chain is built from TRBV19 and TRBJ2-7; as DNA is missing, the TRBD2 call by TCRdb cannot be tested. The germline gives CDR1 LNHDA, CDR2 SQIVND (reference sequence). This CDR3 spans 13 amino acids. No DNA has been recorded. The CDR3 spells CASSTSGGHEQYF.

Here the CDR3 reads CASSYTGVYSPLHF. This chain joins TRBV6-5 and TRBJ1-6; TCRdb indicates TRBD1, and absent DNA this call remains unverified. The germline V gene has CDR1 MNHEY and CDR2 SVGAGI. The CDR3 contains 14 residues. The DNA is not on file.

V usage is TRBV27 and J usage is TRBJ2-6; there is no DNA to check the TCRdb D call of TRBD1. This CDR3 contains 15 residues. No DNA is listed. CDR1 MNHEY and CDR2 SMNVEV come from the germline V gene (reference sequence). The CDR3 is CASTTGHAGANVLTF.

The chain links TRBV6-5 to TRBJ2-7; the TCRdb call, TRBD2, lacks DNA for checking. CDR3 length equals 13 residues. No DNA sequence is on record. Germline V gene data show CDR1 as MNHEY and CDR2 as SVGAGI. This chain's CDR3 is CASSSVNSYEQYF.